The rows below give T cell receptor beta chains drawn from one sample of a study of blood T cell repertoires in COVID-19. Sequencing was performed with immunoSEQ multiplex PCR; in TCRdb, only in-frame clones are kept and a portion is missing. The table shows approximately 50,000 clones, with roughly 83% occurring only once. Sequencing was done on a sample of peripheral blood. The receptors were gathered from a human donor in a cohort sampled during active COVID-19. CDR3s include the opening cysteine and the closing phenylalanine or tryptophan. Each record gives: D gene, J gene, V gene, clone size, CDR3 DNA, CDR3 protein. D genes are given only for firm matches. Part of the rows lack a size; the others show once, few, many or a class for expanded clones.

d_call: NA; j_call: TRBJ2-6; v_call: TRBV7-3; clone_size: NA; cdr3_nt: TGTGCCAGCAGCTTCGGGTATTCTGGGGCCAACGTCCTGACTTTC; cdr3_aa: CASSFGYSGANVLTF
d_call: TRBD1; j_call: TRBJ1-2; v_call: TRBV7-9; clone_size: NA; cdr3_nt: TGTGCCAGCAGCTTTCCGGGACAGGGGCAAGGCTACACCTTC; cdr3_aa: CASSFPGQGQGYTF
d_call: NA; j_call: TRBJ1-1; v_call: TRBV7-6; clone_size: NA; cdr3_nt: TGTGCCAGCAGCCCCATTGGCCAGAACACTGAAGCTTTCTTT; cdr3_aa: CASSPIGQNTEAFF
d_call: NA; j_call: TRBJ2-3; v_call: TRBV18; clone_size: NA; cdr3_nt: TGTGCCAGCACTCAAACAATAGCAGGGGGCACAGATACGCAGTATTTT; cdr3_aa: CASTQTIAGGTDTQYF
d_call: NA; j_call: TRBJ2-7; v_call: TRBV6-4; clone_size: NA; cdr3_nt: TGTGCCAGCAGTCGGGACACCGCCGCCGCTTACGAGCAGTACTTC; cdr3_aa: CASSRDTAAAYEQYF
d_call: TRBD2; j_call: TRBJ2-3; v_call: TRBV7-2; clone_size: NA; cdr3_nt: TGTGCCAGCAGGTCGGCTAGCGGGAGGACGATGGATACGCAGTATTTT; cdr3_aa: CASRSASGRTMDTQYF
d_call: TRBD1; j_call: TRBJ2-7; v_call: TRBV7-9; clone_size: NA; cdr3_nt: TGTGCCAGCAGCGGACCGGGACAGGGCTCCTACGAGCAGTACTTC; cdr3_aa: CASSGPGQGSYEQYF
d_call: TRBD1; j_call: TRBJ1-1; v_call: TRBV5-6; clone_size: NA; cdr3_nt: TGTGCCAGCAGCTTGGGGCCTCGACAGGGGGCCGGATTCTTT; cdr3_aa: CASSLGPRQGAGFF
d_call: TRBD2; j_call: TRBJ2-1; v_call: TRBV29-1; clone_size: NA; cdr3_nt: TGCAGCGCTGCGCTCGCGGGAGGGCCCAACAATGAGCAGTTCTTC; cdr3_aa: CSAALAGGPNNEQFF
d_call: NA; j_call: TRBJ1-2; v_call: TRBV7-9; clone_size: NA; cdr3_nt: TGTGCCAGCAGCTTAGTAGGGGACTATGGCTACACCTTC; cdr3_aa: CASSLVGDYGYTF
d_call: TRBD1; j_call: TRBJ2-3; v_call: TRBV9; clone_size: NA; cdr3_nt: TGTGCCAGCAGCGTAACGGGAAGCCAACAGGGGGCTCCATTACTTAGCACAGATACGCAGTATTTT; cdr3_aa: CASSVTGSQQGAPLLSTDTQYF
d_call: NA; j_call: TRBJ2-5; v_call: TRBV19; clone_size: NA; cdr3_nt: TGTGCCAGTAGTATAGAAAGGGGGTCCGAGACCCAGTACTTC; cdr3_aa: CASSIERGSETQYF
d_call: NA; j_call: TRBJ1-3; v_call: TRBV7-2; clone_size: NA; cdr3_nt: TGTGCCAGCGCCCACGGGGAGTACTCTGGAAACACCATATATTTT; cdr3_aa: CASAHGEYSGNTIYF
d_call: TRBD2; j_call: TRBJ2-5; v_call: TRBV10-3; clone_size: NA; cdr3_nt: TGTGCCATCAGTGAGTCCAGGGAGGGTAGATTCGAGACCCAGTACTTC; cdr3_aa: CAISESREGRFETQYF
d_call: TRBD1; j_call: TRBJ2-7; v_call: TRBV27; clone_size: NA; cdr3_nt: TGTGCCAGCAGTCCGGGACAGGGTACGACCTACGAGCAGTACTTC; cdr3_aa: CASSPGQGTTYEQYF
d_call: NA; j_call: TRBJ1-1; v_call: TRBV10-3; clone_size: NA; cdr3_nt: TGTGCCATCCGGGCAAGGGGATACCCCTGGGAAGCTTTCTTT; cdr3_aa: CAIRARGYPWEAFF
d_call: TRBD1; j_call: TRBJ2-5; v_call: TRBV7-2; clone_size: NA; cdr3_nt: TGTGCCAGCAGCCTGGACAGGGAAGAGACCCAGTACTTC; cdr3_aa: CASSLDREETQYF
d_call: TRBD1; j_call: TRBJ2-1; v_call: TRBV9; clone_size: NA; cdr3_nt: TGTGCCAGCAGCGTATTTCAAGGGACAGCTCTCTACAATGAGCAGTTCTTC; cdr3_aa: CASSVFQGTALYNEQFF
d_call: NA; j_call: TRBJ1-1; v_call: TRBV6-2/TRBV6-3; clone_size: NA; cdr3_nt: TGTGCCAGCAGTTGGTTGGCAGGGGACACTGAAGCTTTCTTT; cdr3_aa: CASSWLAGDTEAFF
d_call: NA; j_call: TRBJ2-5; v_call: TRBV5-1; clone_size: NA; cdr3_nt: TGCGCCAGCAGCTCTAGCTGGGAGACCCAGTACTTC; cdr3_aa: CASSSSWETQYF
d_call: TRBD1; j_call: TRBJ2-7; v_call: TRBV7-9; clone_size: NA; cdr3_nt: TGTGCCAGCAGCCCCTACTCGGACAGGGACGAGCAGTACTTC; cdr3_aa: CASSPYSDRDEQYF
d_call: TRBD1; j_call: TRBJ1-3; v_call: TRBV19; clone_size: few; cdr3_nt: TGTGCCAGCGGGACAGCCTCTGGAAACACCATATATTTT; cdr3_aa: CASGTASGNTIYF
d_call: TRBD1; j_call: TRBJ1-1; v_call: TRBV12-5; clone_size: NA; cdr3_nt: TGTGCTAGTCGCGAACAGGACAGGGGGTGGAGGGTGAACACTGAAGCTTTCTTT; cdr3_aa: CASREQDRGWRVNTEAFF
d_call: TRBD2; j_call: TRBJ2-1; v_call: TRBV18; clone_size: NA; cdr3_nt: TGTGCCAGCTCGCTGACTAGCGGGAGAGGTTATGAGCAGTTCTTC; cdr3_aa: CASSLTSGRGYEQFF
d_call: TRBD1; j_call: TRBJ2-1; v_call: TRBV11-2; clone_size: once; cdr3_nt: TGTGCCAGCAGCTTAGACTCCCGGGACAGTACCTACAATGAGCAGTTCTTC; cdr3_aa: CASSLDSRDSTYNEQFF
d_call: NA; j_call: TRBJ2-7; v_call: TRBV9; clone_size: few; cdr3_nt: TGTGCCAGCAGCGCAAGCAGGGTAGGGGACGAGCAGTACTTC; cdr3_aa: CASSASRVGDEQYF
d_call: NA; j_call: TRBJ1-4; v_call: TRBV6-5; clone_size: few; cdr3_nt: TGTGCCAGCAGCCGCGGGGCCACTAATGAAAAACTGTTTTTT; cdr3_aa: CASSRGATNEKLFF
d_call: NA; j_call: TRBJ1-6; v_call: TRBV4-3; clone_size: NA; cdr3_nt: TGCGCCAGCAGCCAAGAAGTTCCGGGACAAGTTAATTCACCCCTCCACTTT; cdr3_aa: CASSQEVPGQVNSPLHF
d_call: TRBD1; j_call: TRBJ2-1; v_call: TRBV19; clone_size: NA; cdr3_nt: TGTGCCAGTAGTATCCCTGGGACAGGGAACAATGAGCAGTTCTTC; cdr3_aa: CASSIPGTGNNEQFF
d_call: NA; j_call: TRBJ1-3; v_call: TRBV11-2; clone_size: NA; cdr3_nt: TGTGCCAGCAGCCCCCGGTTCACGGGAGCTGGAAACACCATATATTTT; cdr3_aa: CASSPRFTGAGNTIYF
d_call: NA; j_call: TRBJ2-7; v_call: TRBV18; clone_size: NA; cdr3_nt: TGTGCCAGCTCGCAGAATTTACAGGGAAACGAGCAGTACTTC; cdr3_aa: CASSQNLQGNEQYF
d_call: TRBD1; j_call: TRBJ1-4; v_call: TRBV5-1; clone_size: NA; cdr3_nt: TGCGCCAGCAGCTCGACAGGGGGCACTAATGAAAAACTGTTTTTT; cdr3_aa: CASSSTGGTNEKLFF
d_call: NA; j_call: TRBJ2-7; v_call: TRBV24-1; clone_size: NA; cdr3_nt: TGTGCCACCAGTGATGGGGCCAAACCCCCCTACGAGCAGTACTTC; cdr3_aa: CATSDGAKPPYEQYF
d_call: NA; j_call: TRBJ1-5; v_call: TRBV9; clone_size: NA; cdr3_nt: TGTGCCAGCACTCCGGGTCCCGGTGGAAATCAGCCCCAGCATTTT; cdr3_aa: CASTPGPGGNQPQHF
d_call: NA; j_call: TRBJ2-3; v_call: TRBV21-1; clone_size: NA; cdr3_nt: TGTGCCAGCAGCAAATCCCAGGCCGGGAGGTTAACAGATACGCAGTATTTT; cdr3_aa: CASSKSQAGRLTDTQYF
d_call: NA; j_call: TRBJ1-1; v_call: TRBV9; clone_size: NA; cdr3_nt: TGTGCCAGCAGCTCGTTGGGGGGTTTAGGCACTGAAGCTTTCTTT; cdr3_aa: CASSSLGGLGTEAFF
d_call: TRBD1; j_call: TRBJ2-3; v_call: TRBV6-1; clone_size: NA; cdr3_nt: TGTGCCAGCAGTGCCCGGGACAGGGGGCTCTCAGATACGCAGTATTTT; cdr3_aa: CASSARDRGLSDTQYF
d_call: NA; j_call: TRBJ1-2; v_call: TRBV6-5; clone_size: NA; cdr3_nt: TGTGCCAGCAGCACGACAGGCGGGGGAGGCTACACCTTC; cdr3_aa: CASSTTGGGGYTF
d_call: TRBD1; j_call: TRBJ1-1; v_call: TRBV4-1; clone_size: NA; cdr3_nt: TGCGCCAGCAGCCACGGGACAGCCAGAATCGAAGCTTTCTTT; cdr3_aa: CASSHGTARIEAFF
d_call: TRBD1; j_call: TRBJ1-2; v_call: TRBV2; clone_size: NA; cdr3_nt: TGTGCCAGCGAGGACAGGGTCTATGGCTACACCTTC; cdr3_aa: CASEDRVYGYTF
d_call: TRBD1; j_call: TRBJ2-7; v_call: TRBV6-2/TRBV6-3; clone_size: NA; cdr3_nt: TGTGCCAGCAGTTACTCGGACAGGGGGACCCCAACCTACGAGCAGTACTTC; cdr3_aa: CASSYSDRGTPTYEQYF
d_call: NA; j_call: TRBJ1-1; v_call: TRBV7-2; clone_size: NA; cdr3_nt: TGTGCCAGCAGCTTGGGACACGGGAACACTGAAGCTTTCTTT; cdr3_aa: CASSLGHGNTEAFF
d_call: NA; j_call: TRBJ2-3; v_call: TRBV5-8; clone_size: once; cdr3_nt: TGTGCCAGCAGCCTAGGGAGTCTTAATCTGGATACGCAGTATTTT; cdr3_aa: CASSLGSLNLDTQYF
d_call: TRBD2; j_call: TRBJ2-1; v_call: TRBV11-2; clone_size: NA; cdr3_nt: TGTGCCAGCAGCGAAGGACTAGCGGGAGTAGGGGAGCAGTTCTTC; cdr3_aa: CASSEGLAGVGEQFF
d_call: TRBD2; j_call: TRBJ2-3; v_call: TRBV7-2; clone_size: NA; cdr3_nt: TGTGCCAGCAGCTTAGGGCGGGGGAGCACAGATACGCAGTATTTT; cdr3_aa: CASSLGRGSTDTQYF
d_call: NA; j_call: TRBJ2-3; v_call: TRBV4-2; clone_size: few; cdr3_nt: TGTGCCAGCAGCCAAACCGGGAGTAGGGGGGGGGAAACAGATACGCAGTATTTT; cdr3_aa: CASSQTGSRGGETDTQYF
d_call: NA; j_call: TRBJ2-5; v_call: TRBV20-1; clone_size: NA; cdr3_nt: TGCAGTGCTAGTGAGAGCTCATACGAGACCCAGTACTTC; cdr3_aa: CSASESSYETQYF
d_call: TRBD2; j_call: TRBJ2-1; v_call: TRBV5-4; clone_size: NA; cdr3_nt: TGTGCCAGCAGCTTGTTTCCTAGCGGGAGGCCGGGTGAGCAGTTCTTC; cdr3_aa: CASSLFPSGRPGEQFF
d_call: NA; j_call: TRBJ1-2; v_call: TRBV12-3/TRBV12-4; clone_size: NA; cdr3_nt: TGTGCCAGCAGGACCAGGGTTTATGGCTACACCTTC; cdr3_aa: CASRTRVYGYTF
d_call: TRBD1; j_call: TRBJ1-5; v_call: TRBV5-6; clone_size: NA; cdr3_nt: TGTGCCAGCAGCCCCGGGACAGGGGATAGCAATCAGCCCCAGCATTTT; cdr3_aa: CASSPGTGDSNQPQHF
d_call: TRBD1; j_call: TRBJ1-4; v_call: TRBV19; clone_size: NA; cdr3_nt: TGTGCCAGTAGTGTGACAGGGTGGGATGAAAAACTGTTTTTT; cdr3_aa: CASSVTGWDEKLFF
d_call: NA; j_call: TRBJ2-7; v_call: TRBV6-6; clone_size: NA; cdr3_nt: TGTGCCAGCAGTAACCGGGACATTTCCTACGAGCAGTACTTC; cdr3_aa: CASSNRDISYEQYF
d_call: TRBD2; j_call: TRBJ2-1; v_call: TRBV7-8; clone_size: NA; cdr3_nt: TGTGCCAGCAGCCCAAGACCTGGGACTAGCGGGAGAGGGGACAATGAGCAGTTCTTC; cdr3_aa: CASSPRPGTSGRGDNEQFF
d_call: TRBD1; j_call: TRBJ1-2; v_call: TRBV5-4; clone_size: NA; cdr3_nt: TGTGCCAGCAGCTCGACAGGGGAATATGGCTACACCTTC; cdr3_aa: CASSSTGEYGYTF
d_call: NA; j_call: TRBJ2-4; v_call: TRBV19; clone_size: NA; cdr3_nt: TGTGCCAGTAGTATCCCAGGGGTCAAAAACATTCAGTACTTC; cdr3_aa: CASSIPGVKNIQYF
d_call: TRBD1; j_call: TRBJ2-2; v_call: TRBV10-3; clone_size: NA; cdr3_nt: TGTGCCATCAGCCGGACAGGGGGCGGCACCGGGGAGCTGTTTTTT; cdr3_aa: CAISRTGGGTGELFF
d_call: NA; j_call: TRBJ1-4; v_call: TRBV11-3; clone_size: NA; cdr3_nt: TGTGCCAGCAGCTCTCCGACAGGACGTTCAACTAATGAAAAACTGTTTTTT; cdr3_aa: CASSSPTGRSTNEKLFF
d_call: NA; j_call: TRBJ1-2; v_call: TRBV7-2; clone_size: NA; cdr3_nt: TGTGCCAGCAGCTTAAGTCGTACAGGCTATGGCTACACCTTC; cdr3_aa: CASSLSRTGYGYTF
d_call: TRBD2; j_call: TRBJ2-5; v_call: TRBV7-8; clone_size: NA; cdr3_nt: TGTGCCAGCAGCCCTTTAGGGCGGGGGGCGCAAGAGACCCAGTACTTC; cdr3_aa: CASSPLGRGAQETQYF